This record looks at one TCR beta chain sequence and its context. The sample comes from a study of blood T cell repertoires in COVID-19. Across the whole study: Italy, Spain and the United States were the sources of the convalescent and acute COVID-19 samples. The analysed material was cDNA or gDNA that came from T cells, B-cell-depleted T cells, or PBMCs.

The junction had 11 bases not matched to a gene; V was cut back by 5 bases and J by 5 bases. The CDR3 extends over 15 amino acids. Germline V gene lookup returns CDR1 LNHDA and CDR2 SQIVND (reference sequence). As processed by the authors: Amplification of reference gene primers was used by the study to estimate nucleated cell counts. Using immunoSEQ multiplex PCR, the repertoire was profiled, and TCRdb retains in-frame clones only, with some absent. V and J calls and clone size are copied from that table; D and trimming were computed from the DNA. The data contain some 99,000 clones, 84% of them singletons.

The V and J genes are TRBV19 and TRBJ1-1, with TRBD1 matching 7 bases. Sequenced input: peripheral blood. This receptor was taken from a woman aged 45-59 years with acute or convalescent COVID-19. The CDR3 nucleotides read TGTGCCAGTAGTCTTTGGACAGGTCGGGAAACTGAAGCTTTCTTT. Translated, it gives CASSLWTGRETEAFF.